Detailed here is one TCR beta chain. These data are taken from a study of blood T cell repertoires in COVID-19. Assay: immunoSEQ multiplex PCR; the TCRdb copy retains only in-frame clones and omits some. The table records approximately 250,000 clones, 80% to 95% of them present only once. Patients at the Seattle site were enrolled during active infection and followed longitudinally. V lost 0 bases, J lost 8 bases, and 4 bases stayed unmatched. Germline V gene sequence: CDR1 SGHNT, CDR2 YYREEE (reference sequence). This CDR3 comprises 14 residues. Sequencing used peripheral blood. The genes are TRBV5-4 and TRBJ2-1, with 8 bases matching TRBD2. The TCR was taken from a man younger than 40 with COVID-19, enrolled during active disease. CDR3 loop: CASSLAAGADEQFF. CDR3 DNA: TGTGCCAGCAGCTTGGCAGCGGGGGCGGATGAGCAGTTCTTC.